Below are 31 T cell receptor beta chains sequenced from a single sample in a study of cytomegalovirus exposure and HLA in healthy donors. The PCR made use of 60 Vbeta and 13 Jbeta primers. TCRdb's copy holds only in-frame clones and misses some; the assay was immunoSEQ multiplex PCR. The table has 100,000 to 150,000 clones, about 85% seen once. Sequences were obtained from PBMCs. The receptor set was obtained from a boy between 5 and 17 years old in good health and CMV-seronegative.

This clone showed up just once. The chain joins TRBV27 to TRBJ1-1; TRBD1 agrees at 7 bases. This CDR3 has 16 residues. Trimming removed 0 bases from V and 1 base from J; junction bases left unmatched: 5. Germline lookup yields CDR1 MNHEY and CDR2 SMNVEV (reference sequence). This CDR3 reads CASSLSGPGGNTEAFF. For the CDR3, the DNA is TGTGCCAGCAGTTTATCAGGCCCAGGGGGGAACACTGAAGCTTTCTTT.

The V call is TRBV27, the J call TRBJ1-1, with D perhaps matching TRBD1 (6 bases). The CDR3 extends over 15 amino acids. Trimming shortened V by 3 bases and J by 5 bases, and 16 bases separated the two germline ends. From germline, CDR1 is MNHEY and CDR2 SMNVEV (reference sequence). In DNA form, the CDR3 reads TGTGCCAGCAGTTTGGATGGGGGGGGCCTAACTGAAGCTTTCTTT. Protein: CASSLDGGGLTEAFF.

The rearrangement uses TRBV7-2 and TRBJ2-3; D gene uncertain. CDR1 and CDR2 from the germline V gene are SGHTA and FQGNSA. Deletions cut 4 bases from V and 3 bases from J, with 5 bases between. This CDR3 is built from 12 residues. The CDR3 nucleotides are TGTGCCAGCAGCTACCAGACAGATACGCAGTATTTT. Translated, it gives CASSYQTDTQYF.

The chain employs TRBV2 and TRBJ2-5; 8 bases align to TRBD1. Germline assignment: CDR1 SNHLY and CDR2 FYNNEI. The trim removed 6 bases at V and 11 bases at J, leaving 11 bases unmatched. The CDR3 consists of 13 residues. The CDR3 bases are TGTGCCAGCAGCGAAAGACAGGGGAGTGAGCAGTACTTC. It specifies CASSERQGSEQYF. The complete variable domain, with remaining parts taken from reference TRBV2 and TRBJ2-5, reads EPEVTQTPSHQVTQMGQEVILRCVPISNHLYFYWYRQILGQKVEFLVSFYNNEISEKSEIFDDQFSVERPDGSNFTLKIRSTKLEDSAMYFCASSERQGSEQYFGPGTRLLVL.

V usage is TRBV6-1 and J usage is TRBJ2-7, with 8 bases matching TRBD1. The V gene's germline CDR1 is MNHNS and CDR2 SASEGT. The CDR3 contains 14 residues. V trimming: 6 bases; J trimming: 5 bases; junction bases outside the gene matches: 9. The chain's CDR3 is CASSADRGRDEQYF. The CDR3 nucleotides read TGTGCCAGCAGCGCTGACAGGGGTAGAGACGAGCAGTACTTC.

The chain employs TRBV18 and TRBJ2-7; 11 bases map to TRBD1. The germline CDR1 and CDR2 sequences are KGHSH and LQKENI. With 3 bases clipped from V and 3 bases from J, the junction kept 7 bases outside the gene matches. CDR3 size: 16 residues. The CDR3 is CASSPGQGGSSYEQYF. The DNA for the CDR3 is TGTGCCAGCTCACCGGGACAGGGGGGATCAAGCTACGAGCAGTACTTC. The full variable domain, completed using reference TRBV18 and TRBJ2-7, is NAGVMQNPRHLVRRRGQEARLRCSPMKGHSHVYWYRQLPEEGLKFMVYLQKENIIDESGMPKERFSAEFPKEGPSILRIQQVVRGDSAAYFCASSPGQGGSSYEQYFGPGTRLTVT.

This clone was found many times. The chain uses TRBV6-4 and TRBJ2-1; 9 bases line up with TRBD2. V was clipped by 3 bases and J by 0 bases; unmatched bases: 0. The germline gives CDR1 MRHNA, CDR2 SNTAGT. The CDR3 totals 15 residues. Here the CDR3 reads CASSERGGSYNEQFF. The CDR3 nucleotides read TGTGCCAGCAGTGAGCGGGGGGGCTCCTACAATGAGCAGTTCTTC.

This clone was picked up one time. The J gene is TRBJ1-2, the V gene TRBV28; D call uncertain. Germline lookup yields CDR1 MDHEN and CDR2 SYDVKM. The germline V and J ends were trimmed by 7 bases and 8 bases, with 20 bases remaining between them. The CDR3 is 14 residues long. This CDR3 reads CASTPGSLSMGYTF. The CDR3, as DNA: TGTGCCAGCACCCCCGGGTCTCTATCTATGGGCTACACCTTC.

J is TRBJ2-1 and V is TRBV14; possibly TRBD1 for D (7 bases). CDR1 and CDR2 (germline): SGHDN, FVKESK. Deletions cut 4 bases from V and 3 bases from J, with 13 bases between. This CDR3 is built from 15 residues. The CDR3 bases are TGTGCCAGCAGCCGGACAGGAGGGAGCTACAATGAGCAGTTCTTC. Protein product: CASSRTGGSYNEQFF.

The sample holds many counts of this clone. V gene TRBV4-2 combines with J gene TRBJ1-1; D not resolved. Germline V gene lookup returns CDR1 LGHNA and CDR2 YNFKEQ. The CDR3 is 13 amino acids. The ends were cut back, 0 bases at V and 1 base at J, with 3 bases in the middle. The CDR3 reads CASSQDSNTEAFF. CDR3 bases: TGTGCCAGCAGCCAAGACTCGAACACTGAAGCTTTCTTT.

This chain connects TRBV13 to TRBJ2-7; D perhaps matches TRBD1 (5 bases). Trimming removed 1 base from V and 1 base from J, with 11 bases in between. This CDR3 has 15 residues. Germline values: CDR1 PRHDT, CDR2 FYEKMQ (reference sequence). The CDR3 loop reads CASSLEGSGSYEQYF. In DNA form, the CDR3 reads TGTGCCAGCAGCTTAGAAGGATCAGGGTCCTACGAGCAGTACTTC.

V gene TRBV29-1 combines with J gene TRBJ2-7; possibly TRBD1 for D (6 bases). V was trimmed by 7 bases and J by 5 bases, leaving 15 bases between them. Germline CDR1 and CDR2: SQVTM and ANQGSEA. The CDR3 consists of 12 residues. CDR3 nucleotide sequence: TGCAGCGCCCATACAGGGAGAAACGAGCAGTACTTC. Protein product: CSAHTGRNEQYF.

The J gene is TRBJ2-7, the V gene TRBV7-9, with TRBD2 matching 8 bases. CDR3 length equals 16 residues. Germline-derived CDR1 and CDR2 are SEHNR and FQNEAQ (reference sequence). V shed 6 bases and J 0 bases; nucleotides not matched to a gene: 10. Here the CDR3 reads CASSPLSGKSSYEQYF. For the CDR3, the DNA is TGTGCCAGCAGTCCCCTTAGCGGGAAGAGCTCCTACGAGCAGTACTTC.

J is TRBJ2-3 and V is TRBV7-9; TRBD2 might be the D (5 bases). Germline V gene data show CDR1 as SEHNR and CDR2 as FQNEAQ (reference sequence). V lost 2 bases to trimming and J lost 0 bases, with 9 bases between them. CDR3 length equals 15 residues. CDR3 coding DNA: TGTGCCAGCAGCTTATCGGCGGGTAGCACAGATACGCAGTATTTT. This translates into CASSLSAGSTDTQYF.

The chain carries TRBV27 and TRBJ1-5; D ambiguous. Germline lookup yields CDR1 MNHEY and CDR2 SMNVEV (reference sequence). Between the trimmed V and J ends, which lost 2 bases and 0 bases, there was a span of 5 bases. This CDR3 comprises 14 residues. The CDR3 sequence is CASSLGLSNQPQHF. As DNA, the CDR3 is TGTGCCAGCAGTTTAGGGCTTAGCAATCAGCCCCAGCATTTT.

The genes are TRBV2 and TRBJ2-1; 9 bases match TRBD2. Unmatched junction bases numbered 6, after V lost 6 bases and J lost 3 bases. The CDR3 spans 15 residues. Germline V gene data show CDR1 as SNHLY and CDR2 as FYNNEI. CDR3: CASRELAGNYNEQFF. The CDR3 DNA reads TGTGCCAGCAGGGAGCTAGCGGGAAACTACAATGAGCAGTTCTTC.

This clone was seen just once. This chain links TRBV7-9 with TRBJ1-5; weak D call: TRBD1 (5 bases). Germline CDR1 and CDR2: SEHNR and FQNEAQ (reference sequence). The CDR3 totals 14 residues. Trimming left V 3 bases short and J 2 bases short, with 8 bases between. CDR3 amino acids: CASSFEGGNQPQHF. In DNA form, the CDR3 reads TGTGCCAGCAGCTTTGAAGGGGGCAATCAGCCCCAGCATTTT. Full variable domain (rest looked up from reference TRBV7-9 and TRBJ1-5): DTGVSQNPRHKITKRGQNVTFRCDPISEHNRLYWYRQTLGQGPEFLTYFQNEAQLEKSRLLSDRFSAERPKGSFSTLEIQRTEQGDSAMYLCASSFEGGNQPQHFGDGTRLSIL.

This chain uses TRBV11-2 with TRBJ1-2; 7 bases agree with TRBD1. Trimming removed 5 bases from V and 8 bases from J; junction bases left unmatched: 11. The CDR3 spans 14 residues. CDR1 is SGHAT and CDR2 is FQNNGV in the germline V gene. The CDR3 coding sequence is TGTGCCAGCAGCAAAGACAGGGCTAGGAGCGGCTACACCTTC. It encodes CASSKDRARSGYTF.

V and J are TRBV6-5 and TRBJ1-2, with 8 bases matching TRBD1. V trimming: 7 bases; J trimming: 8 bases; junction bases outside the gene matches: 15. The CDR3 loop spans 15 amino acids. Germline V CDR1 and CDR2: MNHEY, SVGAGI. CDR3 residues: CASTTSAGGAGGYTF. The CDR3, as DNA: TGTGCCAGCACCACCTCCGCAGGGGGCGCGGGGGGCTACACCTTC.

The chain joins TRBV6-5 to TRBJ2-5; D may be TRBD2 (6 bases). Trimming took off 8 bases at V and 5 bases at J, with 15 bases between the two ends. This CDR3 has 13 residues. From germline, CDR1 is MNHEY and CDR2 SVGAGI. CDR3 bases: TGTGCCAGCCGCCTGGGGGGATCGGAGACCCAGTACTTC. It yields the protein CASRLGGSETQYF.

The gene calls are TRBV7-6 and TRBJ2-7; a weak D match, TRBD2 (6 bases). This CDR3 comprises 14 residues. V was trimmed by 1 base and J by 2 bases, leaving 9 bases between them. The germline gives CDR1 SGHVS, CDR2 FNYEAQ. The CDR3 sequence is CASSLEAGPYEQYF. Written as DNA, the CDR3 is TGTGCCAGCAGCTTAGAGGCGGGGCCCTACGAGCAGTACTTC.

This chain joins TRBV7-2 and TRBJ1-3; 7 bases agree with TRBD1. Germline V gene data show CDR1 as SGHTA and CDR2 as FQGNSA. The CDR3 extends over 16 amino acids. The junction had 9 bases not matched to a gene; V was cut back by 5 bases and J by 2 bases. The CDR3 nucleotides read TGTGCCAGCAGCCCTTCGACAGGGTGGGCTGGAAACACCATATATTTT. It yields the protein CASSPSTGWAGNTIYF.

This chain's CDR3 is CASSSADRHSNQPQHF. Written as DNA, the CDR3 is TGCGCCAGCAGTAGTGCGGACAGACATAGCAATCAGCCCCAGCATTTT. The chain joins TRBV4-3 to TRBJ1-5; maybe TRBD1 (6 bases). Germline V gene sequence: CDR1 LGHNA, CDR2 YSLEER. This CDR3 spans 16 amino acids. Trimming shortened V by 6 bases and J by 0 bases, and 15 bases separated the two germline ends.

This rearrangement joins TRBV6-1 to TRBJ1-5, with D unclear. V dropped 7 bases and J dropped 8 bases, with 18 bases sitting between them. This CDR3 has 14 amino acids. CDR1 MNHNS and CDR2 SASEGT come from the germline V gene. As DNA, the CDR3 is TGTGCCAGCATCCGAGACACGGATCGCAAGCCCCAGCATTTT. It is translated as CASIRDTDRKPQHF.

The chain links TRBV27 to TRBJ1-2; 10 bases line up with TRBD1. From germline, CDR1 is MNHEY and CDR2 SMNVEV (reference sequence). With V trimmed by 8 bases and J by 5 bases, 2 bases remained unmatched. This CDR3 spans 12 amino acids. In nucleotides, the CDR3 is TGTGCCAGCCGGGACAGGGGTTATGGCTACACCTTC. Translating it yields CASRDRGYGYTF.

The chain combines TRBV6-5 with TRBJ2-7, with TRBD2 identical over 8 bases. The ends lost 0 bases at V and 5 bases at J; junction bases unmatched: 9. Germline V gene data show CDR1 as MNHEY and CDR2 as SVGAGI. The CDR3 spans 16 residues. CDR3 loop: CASSYSGYREGHEQYF. DNA for the CDR3: TGTGCCAGCAGTTACTCCGGGTACCGGGAGGGCCACGAGCAGTACTTC.

The genes are TRBV2 and TRBJ2-7; D uncertain. The CDR3 length is 16 residues. CDR1 and CDR2 (germline): SNHLY, FYNNEI. Trimming pared 4 bases from V and 2 bases from J, leaving 18 bases between. CDR3 residues: CASSGVEETFPYEQYF. DNA of the CDR3: TGTGCCAGCAGTGGAGTTGAGGAGACTTTCCCCTACGAGCAGTACTTC.

The rearrangement links TRBV7-2 to TRBJ1-6, with TRBD1 as a possible D gene (5 bases). Per the germline V gene, CDR1 is SGHTA and CDR2 is FQGNSA. Trimming cost V 2 bases and J 6 bases, with 11 bases left between them. The CDR3 sequence is 15 residues long. The CDR3 DNA reads TGTGCCAGCAGCTTAAGGGGCAGCCCTAATTCACCCCTCCACTTT. Its protein product is CASSLRGSPNSPLHF.

Notes on this clone: At one end, the junction sequence differs from germline, possibly due to a read error. The chain recombines TRBV7-2 with TRBJ2-7; unclear D gene. The CDR3 totals 15 residues. Germline CDR1 reads SGHTA; CDR2 reads FQGNSA. In nucleotides, the CDR3 is TGTGCCAGCAGCTTATATACAGAGCTAAGTTACGTGCAGTACTTC. Translating it yields CASSLYTELSYVQYF.

J is TRBJ1-1 and V is TRBV4-3, with D maybe TRBD1 (5 bases). Trimming left V 0 bases short and J 7 bases short, with 12 bases between. This CDR3 spans 14 amino acids. Germline lookup yields CDR1 LGHNA and CDR2 YSLEER. For the CDR3, the DNA is TGCGCCAGCAGCCAAGATCGCTGGGGGGGTGAAGCTTTCTTT. This codes for CASSQDRWGGEAFF.

The CDR3 DNA sequence: TGTGCCAGCAGCAAAGGACTACGACTAGCGGGAAAGTTCTTC. Amino acid sequence: CASSKGLRLAGKFF. This chain links TRBV21-1 with TRBJ2-1; the table names TRBD2, a call not compared with the DNA. TRBV21-1 counts as a pseudogene. The CDR3 contains 14 residues.